This passage covers 22 T cell receptor beta chains from one sample sequenced in a study of low-dose radiotherapy and immunotherapy resistance in tumors (dated by TCRdb to the early 2020s). The time point label, as the study defines it: before trial treatment. The instrument was an Illumina HiSeq 2500. First-strand cDNA was synthesized with Superscript III and a set of TRAV- and TRBV-specific primers, covering both TCRalpha and TCRbeta chains. TCRs were amplified with Phusion for around 20 PCR cycles, with a constant-region primer paired with the adapter attached to the V primers. The raw public reads went through TCRdb reprocessing: fastp at Q25, MiXCR clone calling, in-frame beta chains kept. One record per CDR3 amino acid sequence lists the most common genes and DNA. Present in this sample are roughly 39,000 distinct CDR3 sequences, 31% of which were seen just once. Around 3.9% of the sample comes from the top ten.

Here the sequenced sample was PBMCs, taken before treatment. The receptors were gathered from a male donor with gallbladder cancer.

The chain links TRBV28 to TRBJ1-1; D gene ambiguous. From germline, CDR1 is MDHEN and CDR2 SYDVKM. The CDR3 extends over 14 amino acids. V was pared by 6 bases and J by 5 bases, with 16 bases between. As DNA, the CDR3 is TGTGCCAGCAGCCCCGGCCAGGCGGGGACTGAAGCTTTCTTT. Its translation is CASSPGQAGTEAFF.

The genes are TRBV5-1 and TRBJ2-3; D is undetermined. The ends were cut back, 4 bases at V and 4 bases at J, with 13 bases in the middle. The CDR3 is 14 amino acids. Per the germline V gene, CDR1 is SGHRS and CDR2 is YFSETQ. Here the CDR3 DNA reads TGCGCCAGCAGCCTCGGAAGTGGCGCAGATACGCAGTATTTT. Translating it yields CASSLGSGADTQYF.

This clonotype has just a few counts. J is TRBJ2-1 and V is TRBV20-1; 7 bases line up with TRBD2. J gave up 7 bases and V 0 bases, and 3 bases lay outside the gene matches. Germline V lookup: CDR1 DFQATT, CDR2 SNEGSKA (reference sequence). CDR3 length equals 13 residues. The CDR3 DNA sequence: TGCAGTGCTAGAGATCTCGGGGGGAATGAGCAGTTCTTC. Protein product: CSARDLGGNEQFF.

The rearrangement links TRBV11-2 to TRBJ2-2, with D perhaps TRBD2 (5 bases). Germline CDR1 reads SGHAT; CDR2 reads FQNNGV. The CDR3 spans 16 residues. Trimming stripped 3 bases from V and 5 bases from J, with 16 bases between. CDR3 region: CASSLGSTRGTGELFF. CDR3 sequence (DNA): TGTGCCAGCAGCTTGGGTAGTACTAGAGGGACCGGGGAGCTGTTTTTT.

This clonotype was seen ten or more times. The chain joins TRBV28 to TRBJ2-5; 12 bases agree with TRBD2. Germline V CDR1 and CDR2: MDHEN, SYDVKM. The CDR3 spans 15 residues. J gave up 4 bases and V 5 bases, and 5 bases lay outside the gene matches. As DNA, the CDR3 is TGTGCCAGCAGTCCGACTAGCGGGAGACGAGAGACCCAGTACTTC. It translates to CASSPTSGRRETQYF.

V and J are TRBV12-3 or TRBV12-4 and TRBJ1-3, with D possibly being TRBD1 (6 bases). The CDR3 runs 21 residues. Between the trimmed V and J ends, which lost 3 bases and 7 bases, there was a span of 34 bases. The chain's CDR3 is CASSFSPGTGGPGGNTNTIYF. Here the CDR3 DNA reads TGTGCCAGCAGTTTCTCCCCAGGGACGGGGGGCCCTGGAGGAAACACCAACACCATATATTTT.

This clonotype has a count of ten or more. V and J are TRBV19 and TRBJ2-3; D might be TRBD2 (5 bases). The CDR3 has 13 residues. Trimming took off 5 bases at V and 5 bases at J, with 11 bases between the two ends. CDR1 LNHDA and CDR2 SQIVND come from the germline V gene (reference sequence). The CDR3 loop is CASSRGYGDTQYF. The CDR3 DNA follows: TGTGCCAGTAGTCGGGGTTACGGAGATACGCAGTATTTT.

The chain combines TRBV28 with TRBJ2-1; D uncertain. Trimming removed 1 base from V and 8 bases from J, with 15 bases in between. CDR1 MDHEN and CDR2 SYDVKM come from the germline V gene. The CDR3 spans 15 residues. The CDR3 spells CASSLSGTSDDEQFF. The CDR3 coding sequence is TGTGCCAGCAGTTTATCGGGCACCTCAGACGATGAGCAGTTCTTC.

In this sample, this clonotype turned up many times. This chain connects TRBV19 to TRBJ2-5, with D perhaps assigned TRBD1 or TRBD2 (5 bases each). Trimming stripped 5 bases from V and 5 bases from J, with 18 bases between. CDR1 is LNHDA and CDR2 is SQIVND in the germline V gene (reference sequence). CDR3 size: 15 residues. The CDR3 DNA follows: TGTGCCAGTAGTTCCGAGGGGTCGCGCGGGGAGACCCAGTACTTC. Translated: CASSSEGSRGETQYF.

The chain employs TRBV24-1 and TRBJ2-3, with 10 bases matching TRBD2. Germline CDR1 KGHDR, CDR2 SFDVKD. The CDR3 sequence is 15 residues long. The V segment lost 4 bases and the J segment 2 bases; nucleotides outside the gene matches: 2. CDR3 DNA: TGTGCCACCAGTGAAAGCGGGAGGGACACAGATACGCAGTATTTT. Its protein is CATSESGRDTDTQYF.

This clonotype has just a few counts. This rearrangement joins TRBV10-1 to TRBJ2-7; the D is unclear. V was pared by 2 bases and J by 1 base, with 12 bases between. The CDR3 totals 15 residues. Germline CDR1 and CDR2: WNHNN and SYGVQD (reference sequence). The CDR3 sequence: CASSEAAGRSYEQYF. The CDR3 DNA reads TGCGCCAGCAGTGAGGCGGCAGGTCGGTCCTACGAGCAGTACTTC.

This clonotype was detected many times. Here the CDR3 reads CASSLKVAGFRPDTQYF. CDR3 DNA: TGTGCCAGCAGCCTTAAAGTAGCGGGATTTAGACCAGATACGCAGTATTTT. This rearrangement joins TRBV14 to TRBJ2-3, with 8 nucleotides matching TRBD2. This CDR3 comprises 17 residues. Germline V CDR1 and CDR2: SGHDN, FVKESK. The V gene end was trimmed by 4 bases and the J gene end by 4 bases; junction bases not matched to a gene: 13.

This chain links TRBV23-1 with TRBJ1-5; D is unclear. TRBV23-1 qualifies as an ORF whose function is uncertain. V was shortened by 3 bases and J by 0 bases, with 6 bases between the two germline ends. The CDR3 extends over 14 amino acids. The CDR3 here is CASSHRVSNQPQHF. The CDR3, as DNA: TGCGCCAGCAGTCACCGGGTTAGCAATCAGCCCCAGCATTTT.

A single count supports this clonotype. This likely came from a read error, as a far larger clone is one base away. DNA for the CDR3: TGTGCCAGCAGCTCCCGCCTATGGGAGCAGTACTTC. The encoded protein is CASSSRLWEQYF. The chain employs TRBV11-2 and TRBJ2-7; D not certain. Trimming took 4 bases from V and 7 from J, leaving 11 bases between them. In germline, CDR1 is SGHAT, CDR2 FQNNGV. The CDR3 is made up of 12 amino acids.

This clonotype has a count of ten or more. The chain combines TRBV10-3 with TRBJ2-2; D possibly matches TRBD1 or TRBD2 (6 bases each). With 2 bases removed from V and 4 bases from J, the gap between germline ends came to 8 bases. Germline V gene data show CDR1 as ENHRY and CDR2 as SYGVKD. The CDR3 runs 14 residues. The CDR3 region has the DNA TGTGCCATCAGTGAGAAGGGGGGCACCGGGGAGCTGTTTTTT. Translated, it gives CAISEKGGTGELFF.

The genes are TRBV5-1 and TRBJ1-1; D is unresolved. The CDR3 contains 14 residues. Germline loops: CDR1 SGHRS, CDR2 YFSETQ. Trimming cost V 0 bases and J 1 base, with 7 bases left between them. CDR3 in DNA: TGCGCCAGCAGCTTGGTTGTAGGGAACACTGAAGCTTTCTTT. Its protein product is CASSLVVGNTEAFF.

This clonotype came up many times. CDR3 sequence: CASSLARRGLARSYNEQFF. The CDR3 nucleotides read TGTGCCAGCAGTTTGGCCAGACGTGGCCTAGCAAGGTCCTACAATGAGCAGTTCTTC. The chain couples TRBV12-3 or TRBV12-4 to TRBJ2-1, with D perhaps TRBD2 (5 bases). Trimming stripped 3 bases from V and 1 base from J, with 22 bases between. The CDR3 consists of 19 residues.

This clonotype was counted between two and nine times. The rearrangement links TRBV12-3 or TRBV12-4 to TRBJ2-7; D gene uncertain. The CDR3 extends over 11 amino acids. Trimming removed 6 bases from V and 4 bases from J, with 7 bases in between. The CDR3, as DNA: TGTGCCAGCAGCCGCCTGTACGAGCAGTACTTC. This gives the protein CASSRLYEQYF.

This clonotype was counted many times. V gene TRBV10-3 combines with J gene TRBJ1-2; D is undetermined. The CDR3 covers 14 residues. V was trimmed by 0 bases and J by 4 bases, leaving 9 bases between them. Germline V gene sequence: CDR1 ENHRY, CDR2 SYGVKD. The chain's CDR3 is CAISESGGIYGYTF. The CDR3 nucleotides are TGTGCCATCAGTGAGTCCGGAGGGATCTATGGCTACACCTTC.

This clonotype was seen ten or more times. The CDR3, as DNA: TGTGCCAGCAGTTACTCGGCCCTCCAAGAGACCCAGTACTTC. This encodes CASSYSALQETQYF. V usage is TRBV6-5 and J usage is TRBJ2-5; D not resolved. V was clipped by 0 bases and J by 1 base, with 6 bases between them. The germline V gene has CDR1 MNHEY and CDR2 SVGAGI. This CDR3 has 14 amino acids.

Concerning this clonotype: A read error is the likely source, as a far larger clone sits one nucleotide away. The chain employs TRBV6-2 or TRBV6-3 and TRBJ2-1; possible D gene TRBD1, 6 bases. Germline V gene data show CDR1 as MNHEY and CDR2 as SVGEGT. CDR3 length: 16 residues. The V gene lost 2 bases and the J gene lost 10 bases, with 21 bases spanning the gap. The CDR3 here is CASSYNPLGQDYEQFF. CDR3 in DNA: TGTGCCAGCAGTTACAACCCCTTGGGACAAGACTACGAGCAGTTCTTC.

The V and J genes are TRBV28 and TRBJ1-2, with 9 bases lining up with TRBD1. Germline trimming cut 11 bases from V and 8 bases from J; bases unmatched to any gene: 6. CDR3 length: 11 residues. Germline V gene sequence: CDR1 MDHEN, CDR2 SYDVKM. CDR3 bases: TGTGCCGTAACGGGGACAGGGGGCTACACCTTC. Translated, it gives CAVTGTGGYTF.